What follows describes a single T cell receptor (beta chain). Its antigen is currently unknown. Survey-level immunoSEQ v3.0 assays were run. The assay was immunoSEQ multiplex PCR, and TCRdb's table has in-frame clones only and misses some. The table has under 20,000 clones, around nine tenths seen once. This entry belongs to a study of long-term antiretroviral therapy in people with HIV. This CDR3 contains 16 residues. The germline V gene encodes CDR1 PRHDT and CDR2 FYEKMQ (reference sequence). Between the trimmed V and J ends, which lost 5 bases and 2 bases, there was a span of 17 bases. Findings and limits, study-wide: ART was followed by higher diversity that remained below transplant donor controls. Pre-ART clonal expansion yielded clones that dominated the repertoire at all time points. Blood draws took place between about 2003 and 2017 and possibly involved older ART regimens.

Sequenced material: unsorted PBMCs, taken 0.5 years after starting antiretroviral therapy. The chain uses TRBV13 and TRBJ2-3; possible D gene TRBD2, 6 bases. The TCR sequence derives from a man aged 40-49 years with HIV. In DNA, the CDR3 is TGTGCCAGCAGCCTTCAGGTTAGCGGCTTCACAGATACGCAGTATTTT. It encodes CASSLQVSGFTDTQYF.